This TCR beta chain was captured by sequencing in a study of cytomegalovirus exposure and HLA in healthy donors. Study-wide findings and caveats: As confirmed in vitro, a few CMV-associated chains were specific for CMV antigens. Cytomegalovirus-associated TCR beta chains were listed, numbering more than 150. The study assumed roughly uniform donor sequencing depth for presence/absence analyses.

Notes on this clone: Antigen specificity is unknown. Other DNA sequences in this sample translate to the same CDR3.

This CDR3 comprises 14 residues. Germline V gene lookup returns CDR1 SQVTM and CDR2 ANQGSEA. J lost 5 bases, V lost 6 bases, and 8 bases had no gene match. Vbeta (60) and Jbeta (13) primers were used in the PCR. Using immunoSEQ multiplex PCR, the repertoire was profiled, and TCRdb retains in-frame clones only, with some absent. The sample has around 130,000 clones; approximately 84% are singletons. The sequence came from a woman between 40 and 50 years old in good health and CMV-seronegative. The sample comprised PBMCs. The rearrangement uses TRBV29-1 and TRBJ2-2; TRBD2 agrees at 8 bases. The CDR3 region is CSVVAGSLTGELFF. Written as DNA, the CDR3 is TGCAGCGTAGTAGCGGGATCGTTGACCGGGGAGCTGTTTTTT.